This note documents a single T cell receptor beta chain sequence. Its antigen is currently unknown. The protocol was immunoSEQ multiplex PCR, while the TCRdb copy is restricted to in-frame clones and leaves out a portion. The table lists more than 80,000 clones, approximately 96% of them singletons, with approximately 1.3% in the top ten. The data were obtained in a study of cytomegalovirus exposure and HLA in healthy donors. General study results and limits: Three chains linked to CMV were shown in vitro to be specific for CMV antigens. A list of about 160 TCR beta chains associated with cytomegalovirus was given.

This CDR3 has 14 residues. Trimming removed 3 bases at V and 4 bases at J, with 11 bases between. Germline loops: CDR1 KGHSH, CDR2 LQKENI. This TCR came from a woman aged 18-35 years in good health and CMV-seronegative. The V gene is TRBV18, the J gene TRBJ2-3; D may be TRBD2 (6 bases). Sequencing was carried out using PBMCs. The CDR3 region is CASSPGGAADTQYF. CDR3 bases: TGTGCCAGCTCACCCGGGGGTGCGGCAGATACGCAGTATTTT.